A single count supports the clone carrying this TCR beta chain. Profiling relied on immunoSEQ multiplex PCR, and the TCRdb table lists in-frame clones only, not all of them. The sample yields roughly 400,000 clones, around 90% seen once. Symptom resolution, clearance, or two negative PCRs marked the recovered donors of Cohort 3. V lost 3 bases, J lost 1 base, and 6 bases lay in between. The CDR3 sequence is 13 residues long. Per germline, CDR1 MDHEN and CDR2 SYDVKM. This sample stems from a study of blood T cell repertoires in COVID-19. Study-wide background: In each case, the material was cDNA or gDNA derived from T cells, B-cell-depleted T cells, or PBMCs.

The chain links TRBV28 to TRBJ1-2; D gene ambiguous. Sequencing was carried out using PBMCs or T cells enriched from blood (not recorded which). The sequence was collected from a man between 18 and 29 years old who had recovered from COVID-19. The CDR3 sequence: CASSLEYNYGYTF. In nucleotides, the CDR3 is TGTGCCAGCAGTTTGGAGTATAACTATGGCTACACCTTC.